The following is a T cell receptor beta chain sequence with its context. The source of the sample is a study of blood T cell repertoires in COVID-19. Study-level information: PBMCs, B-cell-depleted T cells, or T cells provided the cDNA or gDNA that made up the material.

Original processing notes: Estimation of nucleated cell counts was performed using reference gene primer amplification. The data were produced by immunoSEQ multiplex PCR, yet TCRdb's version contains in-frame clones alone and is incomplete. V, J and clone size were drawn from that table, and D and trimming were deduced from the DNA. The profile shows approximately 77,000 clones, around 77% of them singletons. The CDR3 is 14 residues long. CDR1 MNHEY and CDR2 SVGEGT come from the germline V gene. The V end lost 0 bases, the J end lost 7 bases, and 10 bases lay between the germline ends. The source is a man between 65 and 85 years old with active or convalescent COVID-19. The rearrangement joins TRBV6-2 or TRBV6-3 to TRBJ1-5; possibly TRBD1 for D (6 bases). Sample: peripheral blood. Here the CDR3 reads CASSYSIRGQPQHF. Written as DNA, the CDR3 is TGTGCCAGCAGTTACTCAATCAGGGGACAGCCCCAGCATTTT.